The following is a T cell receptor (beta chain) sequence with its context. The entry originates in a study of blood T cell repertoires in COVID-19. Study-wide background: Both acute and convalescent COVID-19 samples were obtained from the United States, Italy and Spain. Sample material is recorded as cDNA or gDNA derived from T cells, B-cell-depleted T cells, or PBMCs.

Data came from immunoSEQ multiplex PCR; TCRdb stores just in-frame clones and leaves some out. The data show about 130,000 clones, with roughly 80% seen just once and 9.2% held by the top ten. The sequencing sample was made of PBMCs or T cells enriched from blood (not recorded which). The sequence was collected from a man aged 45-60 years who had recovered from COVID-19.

CDR3 sequence (DNA): TGTGCCAGCAGCAAAGAGTCAATATTCGGGGATAGGGCTTATAGCAATCAGCCCCAGCATTTT. It specifies CASSKESIFGDRAYSNQPQHF. The rearrangement uses TRBV21-1 and TRBJ1-5. TRBV21-1 is annotated as a pseudogene. The CDR3 loop spans 21 amino acids.